What follows are 26 T cell receptor beta chains derived from one specimen sequenced in a study of blood T cell repertoires in COVID-19. The assay was immunoSEQ multiplex PCR, and TCRdb's table has in-frame clones only and misses some. The table has about 170,000 clones, just under 90% seen once. The material sequenced was peripheral blood. The receptors originated from a young man with active or convalescent COVID-19.

This chain connects TRBV12-3 or TRBV12-4 to TRBJ2-1; D call uncertain. This CDR3 has 13 residues. Trimming pared 6 bases from V and 8 bases from J, leaving 14 bases between. The CDR3 reads CASSLPQVHEQFF. The CDR3 nucleotides read TGTGCCAGCAGCCTCCCTCAGGTCCATGAGCAGTTCTTC.

This clone appeared once. This chain joins TRBV7-2 and TRBJ1-2; no reliable D call. CDR1 and CDR2 (germline): SGHTA, FQGNSA. The CDR3 is made up of 14 amino acids. The V end was cut by 4 bases, the J end by 7 bases, with 16 bases between. As DNA, the CDR3 is TGTGCCAGCAGCTCAAGACTACCGCTCGGTGGCTACACCTTC. Its translation is CASSSRLPLGGYTF.

The sample holds one count of this clone. The CDR3 DNA is TGTGCCAGCAGCTTAGTCGCGGCAGGGTTAAATGAAAAACTGTTTTTT. Translating it yields CASSLVAAGLNEKLFF. The rearrangement uses TRBV11-2 and TRBJ1-4, with D possibly TRBD1 on 5 matching bases. V was shortened by 1 base and J by 5 bases, with 14 bases between the two germline ends. Germline CDR1 SGHAT, CDR2 FQNNGV. The CDR3 contains 16 residues.

The chain is built from TRBV2 and TRBJ1-2; tentatively, D is TRBD1 (5 bases). This CDR3 is 17 amino acids long. Trimming removed 7 bases from V and 0 bases from J, with 21 bases in between. CDR1 SNHLY and CDR2 FYNNEI come from the germline V gene. CDR3 sequence: CASNGRQNLLTNYGYTF. The DNA for the CDR3 is TGTGCCAGCAACGGACGACAGAACCTGTTAACTAACTATGGCTACACCTTC.

This chain uses TRBV9 with TRBJ2-7; TRBD2 matches 11 bases. The CDR3 is made up of 14 amino acids. V shed 3 bases and J 4 bases; nucleotides not matched to a gene: 3. CDR1 and CDR2 (germline): SGDLS, YYNGEE. The CDR3 region is CASSETSGEYEQYF. In DNA form, the CDR3 reads TGTGCCAGCAGCGAGACTAGCGGGGAATACGAGCAGTACTTC.

This sequence joins TRBV21-1 and TRBJ2-7; the listed D gene, TRBD2, was not tested against the DNA. TRBV21-1 is annotated as a pseudogene. This CDR3 is 12 amino acids long. The CDR3 loop is CASRRGGYEQYV. Here the CDR3 DNA reads TGTGCCAGCAGAAGGGGGGGGTACGAGCAGTACGTC.

The CDR3 protein is CASSQSTETGEQYF. CDR3 bases: TGTGCCAGCAGCCAAAGCACCGAAACGGGAGAGCAGTACTTC. The rearrangement uses TRBV14 and TRBJ2-7; TRBD2 is a possible D gene (5 bases). From germline, CDR1 is SGHDN and CDR2 FVKESK. The CDR3 runs 14 residues. Trimming took 2 bases from V and 7 from J, leaving 15 bases between them.

The V gene is TRBV29-1, the J gene TRBJ2-5; a weak D match, TRBD1 (6 bases). In germline, CDR1 is SQVTM, CDR2 ANQGSEA. The CDR3 contains 12 residues. V lost 4 bases and J lost 1, with 7 bases in between. This chain's CDR3 is CSVARGQETQYF. CDR3 coding DNA: TGCAGCGTTGCCAGGGGCCAAGAGACCCAGTACTTC.

The genes are TRBV4-2 and TRBJ2-5; TRBD2 agrees at 11 bases. V dropped 4 bases and J dropped 2; count of bases not matched to a gene: 6. The CDR3 has 16 residues. CDR1 and CDR2 (germline): LGHNA, YNFKEQ. The CDR3 is CASSRGTSGEQETQYF. The CDR3 DNA is TGTGCCAGCAGCCGAGGGACTAGCGGAGAGCAAGAGACCCAGTACTTC.

V is TRBV4-2 and J is TRBJ1-5, with D perhaps matching TRBD1 (6 bases). This CDR3 comprises 12 residues. Deletions cut 8 bases from V and 3 bases from J, with 8 bases between. CDR1 and CDR2 from the germline V gene are LGHNA and YNFKEQ. CDR3 in amino acids: CASGQLNQPQHF. The CDR3 DNA reads as TGTGCCAGCGGACAGCTCAATCAGCCCCAGCATTTT.

The V call is TRBV11-2, the J call TRBJ2-7, with D perhaps matching TRBD2 (6 bases). Germline CDR1 is SGHAT and CDR2 is FQNNGV. The V and J ends lost 6 bases and 4 bases respectively, with 16 bases between them. The CDR3 has 14 residues. CDR3 amino acids: CASSPIPSEYEQYF. The CDR3 bases are TGTGCCAGCAGTCCCATTCCTAGCGAGTACGAGCAGTACTTC.

The genes are TRBV10-2 and TRBJ2-1, with D uncertain. This CDR3 has 14 residues. From germline, CDR1 is WSHSY and CDR2 SAAADI. Trimming removed 0 bases from V and 6 bases from J, with 9 bases in between. The CDR3 coding sequence is TGCGCCAGCAGTGAGTCAGTGGGCGCCAATGAGCAGTTCTTC. This encodes CASSESVGANEQFF.

The V gene is TRBV5-1, the J gene TRBJ2-7, with D possibly matching TRBD1 (5 bases). Germline CDR1 SGHRS, CDR2 YFSETQ. Trimming left V 4 bases short and J 0 bases short, with 11 bases between. The CDR3 runs 14 residues. The CDR3 sequence: CASSPGDSSYEQYF. DNA of the CDR3: TGCGCCAGCAGCCCCGGCGACAGCTCCTACGAGCAGTACTTC.

V usage is TRBV28 and J usage is TRBJ2-7; D not resolved. CDR1 MDHEN and CDR2 SYDVKM come from the germline V gene. Trimming stripped 6 bases from V and 0 bases from J, with 9 bases between. The CDR3 totals 13 residues. CDR3 nucleotide sequence: TGTGCCAGCAGAGACAACAACTCCTACGAGCAGTACGTC. Protein product: CASRDNNSYEQYV.

The V call is TRBV27, the J call TRBJ1-2; the match to TRBD1 covers 7 bases. The CDR3 is 14 residues long. CDR1 is MNHEY, CDR2 SMNVEV, per germline (reference sequence). The junction had 10 bases not matched to a gene; V was cut back by 8 bases and J by 4 bases. The CDR3 region has the DNA TGTGCCAGCCGAATAGGAAGGACAGGCTATGGCTACACCTTC. Its protein product is CASRIGRTGYGYTF.

The V and J genes are TRBV9 and TRBJ2-3, with TRBD1 matching over 8 bases. The germline gives CDR1 SGDLS, CDR2 YYNGEE. With 3 bases clipped from V and 4 bases from J, the junction kept 10 bases outside the gene matches. This CDR3 region has 16 residues. In nucleotides, the CDR3 is TGTGCCAGCAGCGCCGATCCGGGACAGGTTTCAGATACGCAGTATTTT. It yields the protein CASSADPGQVSDTQYF.

The CDR3 sequence: CASSLGALMGTEAFF. In DNA, the CDR3 is TGTGCCAGCAGCCTTGGGGCCCTGATGGGCACTGAAGCTTTCTTT. The chain links TRBV7-6 to TRBJ1-1; tentatively, D is TRBD1 (5 bases). The germline gives CDR1 SGHVS, CDR2 FNYEAQ. The CDR3 totals 15 residues. Trimming removed 5 bases from V and 4 bases from J, with 17 bases in between.

The chain uses TRBV5-1 and TRBJ2-7; a possible D gene is TRBD2 (6 bases). This CDR3 region has 14 residues. Germline CDR1 is SGHRS and CDR2 is YFSETQ. Trimming cost V 2 bases and J 2 bases, with 11 bases left between them. This CDR3 reads CASSFGGSTYEQYV. In DNA, the CDR3 is TGCGCCAGCAGCTTCGGGGGTTCGACCTACGAGCAGTACGTC.

This chain uses TRBV5-8 with TRBJ1-6; weak D call: TRBD1 (5 bases). Trimming stripped 1 base from V and 7 bases from J, with 15 bases between. Germline loops: CDR1 SGHTS, CDR2 YDEGEE. The CDR3 length is 16 residues. In nucleotides, the CDR3 is TGTGCCAGCAGCTTGTCCGGGGGATACTTGAATTCACCCCTCCACTTT. Translated, it gives CASSLSGGYLNSPLHF.

This clone is a singleton in its sample. The CDR3 coding sequence is TGTGCCACCAGTGATTTTGCAGACAGGGGGCATTTCTTT. Protein product: CATSDFADRGHFF. The chain combines TRBV24-1 with TRBJ1-1; TRBD1 aligns across 10 bases. Trimming took 1 base from V and 13 from J; bases not matched to a gene: 5. This CDR3 has 13 residues. Germline V gives CDR1 KGHDR, CDR2 SFDVKD.

V gene TRBV13 combines with J gene TRBJ2-2; 11 bases align to TRBD2. This CDR3 contains 15 residues. CDR1 and CDR2 (germline): PRHDT, FYEKMQ (reference sequence). V shed 3 bases, J shed 6 bases, and the junction held 3 bases outside the gene matches. CDR3 DNA: TGTGCCAGCAGCTTTAGCGGGAGGGCCGCCGGGGAGCTGTTTTTT. Translation: CASSFSGRAAGELFF.

V usage is TRBV4-2 and J usage is TRBJ1-6; D gene ambiguous. CDR3 length equals 15 residues. Trimming removed 0 bases at V and 8 bases at J, with 11 bases between. Per the germline V gene, CDR1 is LGHNA and CDR2 is YNFKEQ. The DNA of the CDR3 is TGTGCCAGCAGCCAAGAGGTGGAGAGTCATTCACCCCTCCACTTT. This sequence encodes CASSQEVESHSPLHF.

CDR3 DNA sequence: TGTGCCATCAGACATACCGGGACAGTAGAGACCTATGGCTACACCTTC. Protein sequence: CAIRHTGTVETYGYTF. The chain uses TRBV10-3 and TRBJ1-2, with 7 bases identical to TRBD1. CDR3 length: 16 residues. Germline V gene data show CDR1 as ENHRY and CDR2 as SYGVKD. Trimming at V came to 6 bases and at J to 4 bases, leaving 14 bases not matched to a gene.

V and J are TRBV7-9 and TRBJ2-2, with 11 bases lining up with TRBD2. The CDR3 is 15 amino acids. Germline V CDR1 and CDR2: SEHNR, FQNEAQ (reference sequence). With 4 bases clipped from V and 5 bases from J, the junction kept 3 bases outside the gene matches. The CDR3 reads CASSSWTSGTGELFF. The DNA for the CDR3 is TGTGCCAGCAGCTCCTGGACTAGCGGGACCGGGGAGCTGTTTTTT.

V is TRBV6-5 and J is TRBJ1-6; perhaps TRBD1 as D (5 bases). Trimming pared 4 bases from V and 10 bases from J, leaving 17 bases between. CDR1 is MNHEY, CDR2 SVGAGI, per germline. The CDR3 contains 15 residues. CDR3 nucleotides: TGTGCCAGCAGTTTGGACCTGACCTGGGGCTCACCCCTCCACTTT. Its translation: CASSLDLTWGSPLHF.

V usage is TRBV11-3 and J usage is TRBJ2-5, with 12 nucleotides matching TRBD2. This CDR3 spans 18 amino acids. V shed 5 bases, J shed 4 bases, and the junction held 14 bases outside the gene matches. Germline values: CDR1 SGHNT, CDR2 YENEEA. The CDR3 nucleotides are TGTGCCAGCAGCGCCGGACTAGCGGGGAGCACTTCAACAGAGACCCAGTACTTC. It yields the protein CASSAGLAGSTSTETQYF.